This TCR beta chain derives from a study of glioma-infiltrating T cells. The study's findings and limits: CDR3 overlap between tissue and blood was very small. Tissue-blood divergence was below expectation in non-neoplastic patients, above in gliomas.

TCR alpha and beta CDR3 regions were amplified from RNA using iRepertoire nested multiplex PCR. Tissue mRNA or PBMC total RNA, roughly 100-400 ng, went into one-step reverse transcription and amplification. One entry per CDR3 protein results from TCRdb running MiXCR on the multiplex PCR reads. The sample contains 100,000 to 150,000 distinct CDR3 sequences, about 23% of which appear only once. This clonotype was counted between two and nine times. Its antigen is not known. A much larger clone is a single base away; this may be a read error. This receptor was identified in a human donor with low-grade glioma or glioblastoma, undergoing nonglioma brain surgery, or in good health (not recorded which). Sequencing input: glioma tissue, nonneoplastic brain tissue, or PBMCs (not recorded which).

CDR3 DNA sequence: TGTGCCAGCAGTCTGCAGAACTATGGCTACACCTTC. It specifies CASSLQNYGYTF. The chain employs TRBV28 and TRBJ1-2, with unresolved D. CDR1 is MDHEN and CDR2 is SYDVKM in the germline V gene. The V end was cut by 5 bases, the J end by 2 bases, with 6 bases between. The CDR3 has 12 residues.